This T cell receptor beta chain was profiled in a study of T cell clonality in common variable immunodeficiency. Study-level findings and limits: Reportedly, TCR beta sequences from common variable immunodeficiency showed fewer deletions and N-nucleotide insertions. TCRbeta clonality was increased in CVID versus healthy controls. Links between repertoire features and CVID complications were heterogeneity-limited.

Germline CDR1 reads SGDLS; CDR2 reads YYNGEE. With 0 bases clipped from V and 1 base from J, the junction kept 2 bases outside the gene matches. The CDR3 is 16 amino acids. This clone came up many times. What it binds is unknown. The read halts 3 residues ahead of the CDR3 end, with the missing end drawn from the germline J gene. Caucasian heritage predominated among both patients and controls. Some clones are missing from TCRdb's copy, which holds only in-frame ones; the method was immunoSEQ multiplex PCR. The sample includes 50,000 to 55,000 clones, none of them occurring once. This clonotype was obtained from a person aged 18 to 70 in good health. The material sequenced was peripheral blood mononuclear cells. The chain recombines TRBV9 with TRBJ2-3; 10 bases are a match to TRBD1. The chain's CDR3 is CASSVVGTGGTDTQYF. The sequenced part of the CDR3 DNA is TGTGCCAGCAGCGTAGTGGGGACAGGGGGCACAGATACG.